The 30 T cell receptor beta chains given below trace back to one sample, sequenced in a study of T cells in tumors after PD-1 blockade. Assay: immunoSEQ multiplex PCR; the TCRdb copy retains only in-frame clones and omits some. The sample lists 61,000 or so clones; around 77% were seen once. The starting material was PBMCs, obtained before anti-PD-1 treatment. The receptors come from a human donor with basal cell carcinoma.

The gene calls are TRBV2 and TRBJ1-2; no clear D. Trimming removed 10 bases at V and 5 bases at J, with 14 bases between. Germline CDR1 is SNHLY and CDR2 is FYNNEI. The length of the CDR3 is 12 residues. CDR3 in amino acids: CATLAGEYGYTF. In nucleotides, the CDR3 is TGTGCCACCCTAGCCGGGGAGTATGGCTACACCTTC. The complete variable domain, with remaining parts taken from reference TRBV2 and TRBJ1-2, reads EPEVTQTPSHQVTQMGQEVILRCVPISNHLYFYWYRQILGQKVEFLVSFYNNEISEKSEIFDDQFSVERPDGSNFTLKIRSTKLEDSAMYFCATLAGEYGYTFGSGTRLTVV.

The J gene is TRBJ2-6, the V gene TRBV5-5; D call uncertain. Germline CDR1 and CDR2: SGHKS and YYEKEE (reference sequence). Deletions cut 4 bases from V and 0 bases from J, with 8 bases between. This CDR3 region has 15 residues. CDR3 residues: CASSVASSGANVLTF. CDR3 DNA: TGTGCCAGCAGCGTAGCAAGCTCTGGGGCCAACGTCCTGACTTTC.

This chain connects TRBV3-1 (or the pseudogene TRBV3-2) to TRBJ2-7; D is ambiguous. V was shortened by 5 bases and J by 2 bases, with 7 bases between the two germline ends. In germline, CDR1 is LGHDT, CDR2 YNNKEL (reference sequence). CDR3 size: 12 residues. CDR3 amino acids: CASSFSTYEQYF. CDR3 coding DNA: TGTGCCAGCAGCTTTAGTACCTACGAGCAGTACTTC.

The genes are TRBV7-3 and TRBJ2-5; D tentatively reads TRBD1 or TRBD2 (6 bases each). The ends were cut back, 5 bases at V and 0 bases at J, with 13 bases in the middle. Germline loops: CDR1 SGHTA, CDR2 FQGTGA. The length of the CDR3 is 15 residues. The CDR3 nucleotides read TGTGCCAGCAGCCCAAGGGGGAGGTACCAAGAGACCCAGTACTTC. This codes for CASSPRGRYQETQYF.

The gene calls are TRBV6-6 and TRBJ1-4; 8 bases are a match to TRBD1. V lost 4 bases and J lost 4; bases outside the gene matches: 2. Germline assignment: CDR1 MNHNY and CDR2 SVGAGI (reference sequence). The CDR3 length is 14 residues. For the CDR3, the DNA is TGTGCCAGCAGTTCACAGGGGGGTAATGAAAAACTGTTTTTT. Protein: CASSSQGGNEKLFF.

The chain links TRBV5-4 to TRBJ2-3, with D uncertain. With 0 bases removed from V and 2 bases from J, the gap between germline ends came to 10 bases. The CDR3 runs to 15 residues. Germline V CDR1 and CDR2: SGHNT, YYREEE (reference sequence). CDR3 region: CASSLGTGPTDTQYF. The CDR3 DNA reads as TGTGCCAGCAGCTTGGGAACGGGCCCCACAGATACGCAGTATTTT. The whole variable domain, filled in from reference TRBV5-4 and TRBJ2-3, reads ETGVTQSPTHLIKTRGQQVTLRCSSQSGHNTVSWYQQALGQGPQFIFQYYREEENGRGNFPPRFSGLQFPNYSSELNVNALELDDSALYLCASSLGTGPTDTQYFGPGTRLTVL.

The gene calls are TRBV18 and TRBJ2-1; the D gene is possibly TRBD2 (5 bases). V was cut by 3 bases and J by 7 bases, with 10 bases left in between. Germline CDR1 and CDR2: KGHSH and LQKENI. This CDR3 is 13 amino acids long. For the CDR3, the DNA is TGTGCCAGCTCACCCCGCCCGGGGAATGAGCAGTTCTTC. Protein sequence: CASSPRPGNEQFF. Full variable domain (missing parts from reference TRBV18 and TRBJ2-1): NAGVMQNPRHLVRRRGQEARLRCSPMKGHSHVYWYRQLPEEGLKFMVYLQKENIIDESGMPKERFSAEFPKEGPSILRIQQVVRGDSAAYFCASSPRPGNEQFFGPGTRLTVL.

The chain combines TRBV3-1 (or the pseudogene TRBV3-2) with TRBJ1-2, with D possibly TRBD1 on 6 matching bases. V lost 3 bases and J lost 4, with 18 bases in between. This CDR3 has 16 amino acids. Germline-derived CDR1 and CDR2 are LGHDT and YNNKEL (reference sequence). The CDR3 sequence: CASSQAPGHTSYGYTF. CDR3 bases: TGTGCCAGCAGCCAGGCTCCGGGACACACTTCCTATGGCTACACCTTC.

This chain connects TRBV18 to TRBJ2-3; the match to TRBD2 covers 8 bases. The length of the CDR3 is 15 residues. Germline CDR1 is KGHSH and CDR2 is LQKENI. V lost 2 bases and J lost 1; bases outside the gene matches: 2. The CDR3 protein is CASSPTAGGTDTQYF. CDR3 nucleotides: TGTGCCAGCTCACCAACAGCGGGGGGCACAGATACGCAGTATTTT.

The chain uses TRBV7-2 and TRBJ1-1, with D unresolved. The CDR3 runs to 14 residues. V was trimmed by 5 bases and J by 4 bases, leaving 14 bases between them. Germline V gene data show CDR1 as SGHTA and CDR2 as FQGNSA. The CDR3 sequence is CASSKGPESTEAFF. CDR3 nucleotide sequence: TGTGCCAGCAGCAAGGGTCCGGAGAGCACTGAAGCTTTCTTT. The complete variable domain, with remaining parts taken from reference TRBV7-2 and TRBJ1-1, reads GAGVSQSPSNKVTEKGKDVELRCDPISGHTALYWYRQSLGQGLEFLIYFQGNSAPDKSGLPSDRFSAERTGGSVSTLTIQRTQQEDSAVYLCASSKGPESTEAFFGQGTRLTVV.

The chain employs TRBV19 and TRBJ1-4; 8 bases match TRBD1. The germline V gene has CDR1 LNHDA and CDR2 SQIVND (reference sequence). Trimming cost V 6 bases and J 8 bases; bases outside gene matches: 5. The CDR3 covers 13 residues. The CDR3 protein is CASRTGVLEKLFF. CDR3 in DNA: TGTGCCAGTAGGACAGGGGTCTTGGAAAAACTGTTTTTT.

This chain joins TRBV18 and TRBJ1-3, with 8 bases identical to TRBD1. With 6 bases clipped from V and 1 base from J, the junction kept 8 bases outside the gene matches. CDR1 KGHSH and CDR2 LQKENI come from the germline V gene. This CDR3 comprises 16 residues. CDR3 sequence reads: CASSPDREGSGNTIYF. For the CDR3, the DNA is TGTGCCAGCTCGCCGGACAGGGAGGGGTCTGGAAACACCATATATTTT.

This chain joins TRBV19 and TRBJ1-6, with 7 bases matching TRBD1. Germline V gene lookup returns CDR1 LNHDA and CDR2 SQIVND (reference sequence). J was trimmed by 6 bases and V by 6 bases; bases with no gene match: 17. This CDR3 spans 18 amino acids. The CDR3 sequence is CASRNRIEGGFGNSPLHF. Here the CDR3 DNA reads TGTGCCAGTAGAAATCGTATTGAAGGGGGCTTTGGTAATTCACCCCTCCACTTT.

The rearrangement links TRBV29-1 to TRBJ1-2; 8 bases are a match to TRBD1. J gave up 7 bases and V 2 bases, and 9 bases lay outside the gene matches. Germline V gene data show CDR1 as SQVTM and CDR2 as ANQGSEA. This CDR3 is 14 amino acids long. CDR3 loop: CSVEKESGGSGYTF. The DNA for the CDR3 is TGCAGCGTTGAAAAAGAATCAGGGGGCTCTGGCTACACCTTC. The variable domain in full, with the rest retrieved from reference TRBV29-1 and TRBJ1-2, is SAVISQKPSRDICQRGTSLTIQCQVDSQVTMMFWYRQQPGQSLTLIATANQGSEATYESGFVIDKFPISRPNLTFSTLTVSNMSPEDSSIYLCSVEKESGGSGYTFGSGTRLTVV.

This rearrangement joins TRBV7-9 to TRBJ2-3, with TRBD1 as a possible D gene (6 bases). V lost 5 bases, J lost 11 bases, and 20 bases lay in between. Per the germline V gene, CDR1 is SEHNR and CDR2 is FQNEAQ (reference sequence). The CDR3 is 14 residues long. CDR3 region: CASSGGQPGTRQYF. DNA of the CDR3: TGTGCCAGCAGCGGTGGACAGCCCGGCACCCGGCAGTATTTT.

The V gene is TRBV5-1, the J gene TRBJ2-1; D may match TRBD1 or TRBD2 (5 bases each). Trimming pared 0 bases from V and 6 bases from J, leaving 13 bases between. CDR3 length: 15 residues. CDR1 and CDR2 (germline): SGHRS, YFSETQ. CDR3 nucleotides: TGCGCCAGCAGCTTGGTGTCAGGGAGTAGCAATGAGCAGTTCTTC. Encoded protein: CASSLVSGSSNEQFF.

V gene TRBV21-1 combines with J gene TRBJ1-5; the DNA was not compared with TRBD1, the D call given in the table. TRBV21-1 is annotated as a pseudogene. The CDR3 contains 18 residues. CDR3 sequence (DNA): TGTGCCAGCAGCAAAGACGATAAACAGGGAAGATTCTATCAGCCCCAGCATTTT. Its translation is CASSKDDKQGRFYQPQHF.

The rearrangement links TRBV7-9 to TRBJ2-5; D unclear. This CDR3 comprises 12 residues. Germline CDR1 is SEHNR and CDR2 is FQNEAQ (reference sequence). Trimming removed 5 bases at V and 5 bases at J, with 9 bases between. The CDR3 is CASSRSRETQYF. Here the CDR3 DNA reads TGTGCCAGCAGCCGATCGAGGGAGACCCAGTACTTC.

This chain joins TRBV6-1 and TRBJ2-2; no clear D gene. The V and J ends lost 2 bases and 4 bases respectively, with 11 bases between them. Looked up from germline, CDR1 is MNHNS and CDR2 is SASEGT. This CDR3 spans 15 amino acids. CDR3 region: CASSETRPITGELFF. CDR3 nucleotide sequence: TGTGCCAGCAGTGAAACCCGACCGATCACCGGGGAGCTGTTTTTT.

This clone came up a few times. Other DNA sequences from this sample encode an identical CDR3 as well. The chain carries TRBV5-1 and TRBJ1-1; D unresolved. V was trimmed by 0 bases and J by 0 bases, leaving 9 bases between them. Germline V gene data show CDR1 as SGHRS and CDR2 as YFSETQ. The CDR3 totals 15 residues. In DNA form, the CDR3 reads TGCGCCAGCAGCTTGGATCTAGGAATGAACACTGAAGCTTTCTTT. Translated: CASSLDLGMNTEAFF.

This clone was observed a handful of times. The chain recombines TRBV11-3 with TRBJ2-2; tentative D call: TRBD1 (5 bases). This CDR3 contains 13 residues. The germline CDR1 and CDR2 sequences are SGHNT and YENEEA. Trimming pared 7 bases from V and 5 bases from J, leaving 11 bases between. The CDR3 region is CASTQGITGELFF. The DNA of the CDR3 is TGTGCCAGCACCCAGGGAATTACCGGGGAGCTGTTTTTT.

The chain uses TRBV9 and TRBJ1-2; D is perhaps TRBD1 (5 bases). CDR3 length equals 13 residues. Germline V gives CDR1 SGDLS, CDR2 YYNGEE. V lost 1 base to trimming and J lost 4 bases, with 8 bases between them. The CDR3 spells CASSVRGGYGYTF. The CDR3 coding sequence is TGTGCCAGCAGCGTACGGGGGGGCTATGGCTACACCTTC.

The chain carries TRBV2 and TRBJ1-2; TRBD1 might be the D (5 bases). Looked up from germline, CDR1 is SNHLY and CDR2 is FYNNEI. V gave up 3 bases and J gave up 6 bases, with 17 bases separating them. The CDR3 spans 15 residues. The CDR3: CASSDGGPGKDGYTF. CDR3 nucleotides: TGTGCCAGCAGTGATGGTGGTCCAGGGAAGGATGGCTACACCTTC.

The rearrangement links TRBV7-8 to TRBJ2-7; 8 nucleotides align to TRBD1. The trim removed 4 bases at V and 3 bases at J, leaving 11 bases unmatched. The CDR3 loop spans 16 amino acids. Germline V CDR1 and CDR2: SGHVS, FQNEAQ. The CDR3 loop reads CASSSPPGQDDYEQYF. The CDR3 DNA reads TGTGCCAGCAGCTCCCCCCCGGGACAGGACGACTACGAGCAGTACTTC.

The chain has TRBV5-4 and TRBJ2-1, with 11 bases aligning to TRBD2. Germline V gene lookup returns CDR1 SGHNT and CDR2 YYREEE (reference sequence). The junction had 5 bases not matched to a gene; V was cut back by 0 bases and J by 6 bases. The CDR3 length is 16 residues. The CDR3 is CASSLGLAGGGNEQFF. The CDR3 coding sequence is TGTGCCAGCAGCTTGGGCCTAGCGGGGGGAGGCAATGAGCAGTTCTTC.

DNA of the CDR3: TGTGCCAGCAACCACCGACCGCAAGAGACCCAGTACTTC. It translates to CASNHRPQETQYF. J is TRBJ2-5 and V is TRBV6-6, with unresolved D. The V end was cut by 7 bases, the J end by 2 bases, with 11 bases between. Germline-derived CDR1 and CDR2 are MNHNY and SVGAGI (reference sequence). The length of the CDR3 is 13 residues.

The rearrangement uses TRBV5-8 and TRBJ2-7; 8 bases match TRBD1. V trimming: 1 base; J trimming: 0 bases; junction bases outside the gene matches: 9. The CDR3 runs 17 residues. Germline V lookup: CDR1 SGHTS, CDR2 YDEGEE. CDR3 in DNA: TGTGCCAGCAGCTTGTGGGGGACAGGCGTTAGCTCCTACGAGCAGTACTTC. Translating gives CASSLWGTGVSSYEQYF.

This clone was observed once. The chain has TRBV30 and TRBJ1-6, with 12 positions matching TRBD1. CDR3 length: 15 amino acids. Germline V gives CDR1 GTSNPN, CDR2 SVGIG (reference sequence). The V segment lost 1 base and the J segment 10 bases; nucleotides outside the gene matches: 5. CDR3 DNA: TGTGCCTGGAGTGCCGCCGGGACAGGGGGCTCACCCCTCCACTTT. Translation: CAWSAAGTGGSPLHF.

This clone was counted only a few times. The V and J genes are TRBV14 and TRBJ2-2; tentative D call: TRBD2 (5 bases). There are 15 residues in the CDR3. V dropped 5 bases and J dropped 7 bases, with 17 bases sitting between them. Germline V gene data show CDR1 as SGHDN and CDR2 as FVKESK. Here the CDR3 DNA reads TGTGCCAGCAGCAGACGGGATCCCGGGGTCGGGGAGCTGTTTTTT. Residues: CASSRRDPGVGELFF.

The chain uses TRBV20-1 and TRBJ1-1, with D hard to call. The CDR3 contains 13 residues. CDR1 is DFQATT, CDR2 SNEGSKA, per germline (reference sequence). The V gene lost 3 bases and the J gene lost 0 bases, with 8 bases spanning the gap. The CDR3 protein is CSASGPLNTEAFF. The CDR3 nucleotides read TGCAGTGCTAGTGGACCGCTGAACACTGAAGCTTTCTTT.